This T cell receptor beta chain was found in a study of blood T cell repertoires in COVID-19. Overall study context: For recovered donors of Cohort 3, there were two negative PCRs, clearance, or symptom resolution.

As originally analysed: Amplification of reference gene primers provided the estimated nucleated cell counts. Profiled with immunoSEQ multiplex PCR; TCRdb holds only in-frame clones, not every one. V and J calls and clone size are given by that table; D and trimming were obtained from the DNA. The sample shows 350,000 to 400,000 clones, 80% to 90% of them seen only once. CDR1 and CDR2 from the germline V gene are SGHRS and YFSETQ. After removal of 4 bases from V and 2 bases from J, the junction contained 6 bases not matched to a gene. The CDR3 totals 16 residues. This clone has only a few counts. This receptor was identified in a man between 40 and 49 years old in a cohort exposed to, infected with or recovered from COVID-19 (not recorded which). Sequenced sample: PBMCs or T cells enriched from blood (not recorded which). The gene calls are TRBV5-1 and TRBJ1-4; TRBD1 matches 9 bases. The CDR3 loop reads CASSAQQGATNEKLFF. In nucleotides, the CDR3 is TGCGCCAGCAGCGCGCAACAGGGGGCCACTAATGAAAAACTGTTTTTT.